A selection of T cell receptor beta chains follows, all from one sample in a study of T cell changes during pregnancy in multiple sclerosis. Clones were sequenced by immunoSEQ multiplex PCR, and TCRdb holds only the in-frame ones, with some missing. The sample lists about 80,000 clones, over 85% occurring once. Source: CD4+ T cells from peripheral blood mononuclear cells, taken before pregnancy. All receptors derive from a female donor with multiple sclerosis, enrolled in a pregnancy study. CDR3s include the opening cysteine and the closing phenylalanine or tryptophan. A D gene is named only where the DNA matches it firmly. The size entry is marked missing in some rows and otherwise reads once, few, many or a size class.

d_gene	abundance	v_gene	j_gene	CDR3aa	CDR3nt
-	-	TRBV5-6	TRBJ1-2	CASRVDRLYGYTF	TGTGCCAGCAGAGTTGACAGGCTCTATGGCTACACCTTC
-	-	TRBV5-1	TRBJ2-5	CASSVPGTQETQYF	TGCGCCAGCAGCGTTCCCGGGACTCAAGAGACCCAGTACTTC
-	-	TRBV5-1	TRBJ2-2	CASKRTETGELFF	TGCGCCAGCAAGAGGACAGAGACCGGGGAGCTGTTTTTT
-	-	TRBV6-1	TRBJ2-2	CASTRTVGTGELFF	TGTGCCAGTACCCGGACTGTGGGAACCGGGGAGCTGTTTTTT
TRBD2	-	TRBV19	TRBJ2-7	CASSIASGGYEQYF	TGTGCCAGTAGTATAGCCAGCGGGGGCTACGAGCAGTACTTC
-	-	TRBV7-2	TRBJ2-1	CASSSPGGVSLYNEQFF	TGTGCCAGCAGCTCCCCCGGAGGGGTCAGCCTCTACAATGAGCAGTTCTTC
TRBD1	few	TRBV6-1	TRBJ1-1	CAIHRGRNTEAFF	TGTGCCATCCACAGGGGGCGGAACACTGAAGCTTTCTTT
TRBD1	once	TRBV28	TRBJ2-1	CASSSPRGPTDLSSYNEQFF	TGTGCCAGCAGTTCACCCAGGGGGCCGACGGACTTGAGCTCCTACAATGAGCAGTTCTTC
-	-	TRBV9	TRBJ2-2	CASSVVGSPNTGELFF	TGTGCCAGCAGCGTAGTGGGGAGCCCGAACACCGGGGAGCTGTTTTTT
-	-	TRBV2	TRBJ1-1	CASSGGVAEAFF	TGTGCCAGCAGTGGGGGGGTTGCTGAAGCTTTCTTT
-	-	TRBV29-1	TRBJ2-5	CSVLLQGGSQETQYF	TGCAGCGTCCTCCTACAGGGGGGGAGCCAAGAGACCCAGTACTTC
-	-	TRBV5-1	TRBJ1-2	CASSLEGVYGYTF	TGCGCCAGCAGCTTGGAGGGAGTTTATGGCTACACCTTC
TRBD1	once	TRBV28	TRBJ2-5	CASSSDRVDFKGTQYF	TGTGCCAGCTCCTCGGACAGGGTAGATTTTAAAGGGACCCAGTACTTC
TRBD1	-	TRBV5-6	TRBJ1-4	CASSRGQGATNEKLFF	TGTGCCAGCAGTCGGGGACAGGGGGCGACTAATGAAAAACTGTTTTTT
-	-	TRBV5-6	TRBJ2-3	CASSLDPTPTDTQYF	TGTGCCAGCAGCTTGGACCCTACCCCTACGGATACGCAGTATTTT
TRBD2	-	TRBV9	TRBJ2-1	CASSGAGNEQFF	TGTGCCAGCAGCGGAGCGGGGAATGAGCAGTTCTTC
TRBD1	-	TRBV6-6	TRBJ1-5	CASSYRGTGDQPQHF	TGTGCCAGCAGTTATAGGGGGACAGGGGATCAGCCCCAGCATTTT
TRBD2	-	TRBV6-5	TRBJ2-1	CASKRVAGNHEQFF	TGTGCCAGCAAAAGGGTAGCGGGAAACCATGAGCAGTTCTTC
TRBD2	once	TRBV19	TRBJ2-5	CASSRALAGLQETQYF	TGTGCCAGTAGCAGGGCCCTAGCGGGACTCCAAGAGACCCAGTACTTC
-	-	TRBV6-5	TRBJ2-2	CASRLNTGELFF	TGTGCCAGCAGACTCAACACCGGGGAGCTGTTTTTT